This TCR beta chain was captured by sequencing in a study of T-cell memory formation after mild COVID-19. Germline loops: CDR1 MNHEY, CDR2 SVGEGT. Trimming shortened V by 0 bases and J by 3 bases, and 6 bases separated the two germline ends. The CDR3 sequence is 13 residues long. This clonotype was counted between two and nine times. Each CDR3 protein gets one entry after TCRdb re-called the 5' RACE reads with MiXCR. The table shows around 340,000 distinct CDR3 sequences, with 10% to 15% occurring only once. Sample: PBMCs or a T cell subset sorted from them (not recorded which). This sequence was found in a young man who had mild COVID-19 (a few samples of this study predate the infection). Cell type and time point are not known. V usage is TRBV6-2 or TRBV6-3 and J usage is TRBJ2-7; no definite D call. The CDR3 is CASSYSMVYEQYV. CDR3 DNA: TGTGCCAGCAGTTACTCGATGGTCTACGAGCAGTACGTC.